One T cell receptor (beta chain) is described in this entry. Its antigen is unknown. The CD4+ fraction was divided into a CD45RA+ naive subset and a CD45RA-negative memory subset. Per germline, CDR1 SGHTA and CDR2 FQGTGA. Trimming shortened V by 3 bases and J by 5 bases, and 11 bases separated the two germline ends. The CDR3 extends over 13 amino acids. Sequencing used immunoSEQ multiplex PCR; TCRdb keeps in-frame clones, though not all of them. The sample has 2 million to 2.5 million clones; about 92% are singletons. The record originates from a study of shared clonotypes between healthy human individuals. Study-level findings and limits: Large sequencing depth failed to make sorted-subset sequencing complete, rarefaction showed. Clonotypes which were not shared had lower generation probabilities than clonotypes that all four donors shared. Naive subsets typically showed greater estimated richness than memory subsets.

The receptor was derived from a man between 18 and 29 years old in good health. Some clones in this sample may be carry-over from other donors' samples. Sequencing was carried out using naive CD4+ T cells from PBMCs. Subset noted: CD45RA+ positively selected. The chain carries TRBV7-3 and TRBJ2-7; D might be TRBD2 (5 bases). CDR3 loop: CASSFASGNEQYF. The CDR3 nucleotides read TGTGCCAGCAGCTTTGCGTCGGGGAACGAGCAGTACTTC.